Presented here are 2 T cell receptor beta chains from one specimen sequenced in a study of T cell responses to AZD1222 COVID-19 vaccine. TCRdb's table, derived via immunoSEQ multiplex PCR, lists solely in-frame clones and lacks some. Here the sample spans 75,000 to 100,000 clones, 90% being singletons. Specimen: peripheral blood, collected on day 0 of AZD1222 vaccination. Receptors originate from an adult in good health.

The chain joins TRBV7-9 to TRBJ2-5, with D tentatively TRBD2 (5 bases). Trimming took off 1 base at V and 1 base at J, with 10 bases between the two ends. Germline-derived CDR1 and CDR2 are SEHNR and FQNEAQ (reference sequence). The CDR3 covers 15 residues. The CDR3 reads CASSLGVSGQETQYF. The CDR3 nucleotides read TGTGCCAGCAGCTTAGGGGTGAGCGGCCAAGAGACCCAGTACTTC.

This clone has only one observation. The rearrangement links TRBV7-2 to TRBJ2-4; TRBD2 matches at 8 bases. This CDR3 comprises 18 residues. Losses at the gene ends were 7 bases for V and 0 bases for J; bases not matched to a gene: 14. Germline loops: CDR1 SGHTA, CDR2 FQGNSA. For the CDR3, the DNA is TGTGCCAGCAAACCCGGGGGGGCGCGGGGGCGAGCCAAAAACATTCAGTACTTC. This sequence encodes CASKPGGARGRAKNIQYF.